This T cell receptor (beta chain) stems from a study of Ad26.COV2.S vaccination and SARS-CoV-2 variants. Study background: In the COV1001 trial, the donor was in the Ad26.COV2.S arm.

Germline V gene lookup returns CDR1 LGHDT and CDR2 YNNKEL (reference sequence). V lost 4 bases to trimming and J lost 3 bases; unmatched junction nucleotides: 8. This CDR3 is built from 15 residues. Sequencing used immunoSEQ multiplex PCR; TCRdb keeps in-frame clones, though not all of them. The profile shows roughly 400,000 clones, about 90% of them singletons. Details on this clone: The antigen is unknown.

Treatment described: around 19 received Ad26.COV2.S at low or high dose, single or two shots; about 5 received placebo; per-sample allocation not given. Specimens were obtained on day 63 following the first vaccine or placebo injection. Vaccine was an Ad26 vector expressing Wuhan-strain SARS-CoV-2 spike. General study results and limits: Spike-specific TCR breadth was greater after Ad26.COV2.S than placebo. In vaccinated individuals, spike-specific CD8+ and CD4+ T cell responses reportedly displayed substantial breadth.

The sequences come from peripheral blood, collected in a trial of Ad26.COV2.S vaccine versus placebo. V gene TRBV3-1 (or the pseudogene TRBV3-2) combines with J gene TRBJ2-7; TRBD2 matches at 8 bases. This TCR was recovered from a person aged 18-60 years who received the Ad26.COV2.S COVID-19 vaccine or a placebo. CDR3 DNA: TGTGCCAGCAGCCCCGTTCGGGGGGGCCTCTACGAGCAGTACTTC. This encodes CASSPVRGGLYEQYF.